This TCR beta chain comes out of a study of CD8 T cells in Susac syndrome. Across the whole study: Within the sequenced group of Susac syndrome patients, five or six showed active disease and fewer than 10 were in remission.

The CDR3 covers 15 residues. Trimming cost V 6 bases and J 0 bases, with 12 bases left between them. CDR1 and CDR2 (germline): MNHEY, SVGAGI. When the RNA was reverse transcribed, random hexamers were used with an input of about 0.5 to 1 ug. TCRdb analysed the immunoSEQ multiplex PCR reads with MiXCR anew, one entry per CDR3 protein. This table has about 83,000 distinct CDR3 sequences, roughly 96% appearing once. The source is a human donor with Susac syndrome. V is TRBV6-5 and J is TRBJ1-5; perhaps TRBD1 as D (5 bases). Sequenced: CD8+ T cells from PBMCs. The DNA for the CDR3 is TGTGCCAGCAGCCGGGACCCTTATAGCAATCAGCCCCAGCATTTT. Translation gives CASSRDPYSNQPQHF.